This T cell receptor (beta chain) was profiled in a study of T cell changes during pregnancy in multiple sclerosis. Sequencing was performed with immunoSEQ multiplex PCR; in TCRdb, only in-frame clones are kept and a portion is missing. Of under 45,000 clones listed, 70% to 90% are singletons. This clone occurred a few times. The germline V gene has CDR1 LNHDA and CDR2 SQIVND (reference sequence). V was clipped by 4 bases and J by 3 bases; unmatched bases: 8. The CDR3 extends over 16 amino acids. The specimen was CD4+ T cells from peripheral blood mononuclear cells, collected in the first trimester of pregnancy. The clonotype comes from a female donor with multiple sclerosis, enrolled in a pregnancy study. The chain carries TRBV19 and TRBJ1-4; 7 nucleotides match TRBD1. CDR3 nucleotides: TGTGCCAGTAGTAAAGACAGGGTGTGGTCTAATGAAAAACTGTTTTTT. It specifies CASSKDRVWSNEKLFF.